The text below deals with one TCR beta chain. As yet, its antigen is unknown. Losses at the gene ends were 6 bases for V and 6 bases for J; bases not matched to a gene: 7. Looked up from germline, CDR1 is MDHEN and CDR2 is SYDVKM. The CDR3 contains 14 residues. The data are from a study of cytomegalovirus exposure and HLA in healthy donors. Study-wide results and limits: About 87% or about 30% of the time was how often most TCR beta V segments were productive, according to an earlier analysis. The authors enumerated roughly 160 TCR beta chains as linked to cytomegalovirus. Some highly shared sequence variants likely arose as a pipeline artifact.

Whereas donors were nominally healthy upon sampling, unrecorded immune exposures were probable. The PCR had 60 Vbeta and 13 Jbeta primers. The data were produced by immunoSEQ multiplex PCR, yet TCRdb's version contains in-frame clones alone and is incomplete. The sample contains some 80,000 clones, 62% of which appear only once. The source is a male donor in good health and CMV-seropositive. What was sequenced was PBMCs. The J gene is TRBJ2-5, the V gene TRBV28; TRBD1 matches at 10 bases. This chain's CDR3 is CASSRGGQGKTQYF. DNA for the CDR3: TGTGCCAGCAGCCGGGGGGGACAGGGGAAGACCCAGTACTTC.